This paragraph reports one TCR beta chain. A single count supports this clone. Its antigen is currently not known. The record has no base qualities; no much larger clone is one base away. Using the deep immunoSEQ assay, TCR CDR3 regions were amplified from genomic DNA by multiplex PCR. For each cell subset, the extracted genomic DNA was distributed evenly across all wells of several immunoSEQ 96-well plates, and each plate served as one replicate. Each replicate PCR for sorted subsets received about 210 ng genomic DNA, equal to about 30,000 T cell genomes. Purified libraries were measured with a Qubit 3.0 fluorometer, size-checked on a Bioanalyzer 2100, and measured again with the KAPA Library Quantification kit. Each immunoSEQ 96-well plate was sequenced on its own single-read 150-cycle Illumina NextSeq 550 flow cell. Per the source publication's procedure: Because only junctional sequences without quality scores were contained in the immunoSEQ output, filtering matching that applied to full-length reads could not be performed. Sequences were annotated with PyIR, a Python wrapper for IgBLAST v1.9, and V/J genes and CDR3 were assigned using IMGT germline references. Reads with weak V/J assignments (E-value above 1e-6), missing CDR3, stop codons, out-of-frame junctions, or ambiguous translated residues were removed. V3J clonotypes were defined by identical inferred V gene, J gene, and CDR3 amino acid sequence. Percentage overlap between repertoires was calculated by dividing the number of shared unique clonotypes by the size of the smaller repertoire. Repertoire richness was assessed with RTK rarefaction, the Chao1 estimator, and Recon v2.1 estimates of unobserved clonotypes. Generation probabilities were computed with OLGA for all TCRbeta clonotypes obtained by the gDNA method from several donors. Not all clones reach the TCRdb copy of this immuneACCESS table, which keeps in-frame sequences only. Checked studies attribute under half of the gap to unresolved V genes and leave the rest unexplained. V and J calls and clone size are copied from that table; D and trimming were computed from the DNA. In this sample the table shows about 2.2 million clones, about 92% of which occur a single time. About 1.5% of the sample is held by the ten biggest clonotypes.

This sample stems from a study of shared clonotypes between healthy human individuals (TCRdb year 2020). At the level of the whole study: The cohort comprised a couple of women and a few men aged 18 to 49 years. For each donor, three plates each were used for CD4 naive and CD4 memory, two plates were used for CD8 naive, and one plate was used for CD8 memory. Blood TCR repertoires of about 5 healthy adults were deeply sequenced to estimate repertoire size and the extent of clonotype sharing between individuals. Different laboratories and diverse techniques were used to prepare libraries and sequence TCR repertoires, to increase sequencing depth and limit assay-specific biases. Between about 0.85 and 10 billion PBMCs per donor were obtained by leukapheresis.

CD8 naive samples were CD45RO-negative cells positively selected for CCR7, giving a CD45RA+CCR7+ population that excluded TemRA cells. Healthy HIV-negative adults with no recently reported acute infections or vaccinations were included as donors. Every donor was a Caucasian adult residing in Nashville, Tennessee, USA. Blood was obtained by leukapheresis, after which PBMCs were separated by Ficoll-Histopaque density gradient centrifugation and cryopreserved in liquid nitrogen vapor phase. Analytical flow cytometry was used to check the purity and quantity of each magnetically sorted T cell population. Genomic DNA was isolated from every sorted fraction and measured by UV absorbance on a Nanodrop 2000c. Paper-wide results and their limitations: Sharing across a few donors was observed for around 4.8% of naive CD4, around 3.5% of naive CD8, roughly 2.4% of memory CD4, and approximately 0.41% of memory CD8 clonotypes. Sampling was restricted to blood, and TCR repertoires in tissues likely differ from the TCR repertoires found in blood. Even with the large sequencing depth, rarefaction of the sorted-subset datasets indicated that sequencing was incomplete. Compared with non-shared clonotypes, clonotypes shared by all four sorted-subset donors had higher generation probabilities. Naive subsets generally had larger estimated clonotype richness than memory subsets did. Because the study included only a small number of donors, the genetic and exposure-history diversity represented was limited. Pairwise subsampling led to the expectation that sequencing depth would affect the degree of clonotype sharing among donors.

The V and J ends are trimmed by 5 bases and 7 bases, leaving 22 bases between them. The CDR3 goes from the cysteine to the phenylalanine over 16 residues. CDR3 DNA only is kept here, 48 bases in frame from base 1. Looking up the germline V gene (reference sequence) yields CDR1 SEHNR and CDR2 FQNEAQ. Recombination linked TRBV7-9 to TRBJ2-3, with no confident D gene call. This sequence was found in a man aged 18 to 30 in good health. Some clones in this sample may be carry-over from other donors' samples. The specimen was naive CD8+ T cells from PBMCs. The cell subset or site tag for this specimen amounts to: CD45RA+CCR7+. The CDR3 protein is CASSLGASPAPHTQYF. The bases read TGTGCCAGCAGCCTGGGCGCCAGCCCCGCCCCCCATACGCAGTATTTT. Where the CDR3 stops, the reference TRBV7-9 and TRBJ2-3 genes take over; the full variable domain is DTGVSQNPRHKITKRGQNVTFRCDPISEHNRLYWYRQTLGQGPEFLTYFQNEAQLEKSRLLSDRFSAERPKGSFSTLEIQRTEQGDSAMYLCASSLGASPAPHTQYFGPGTRLTVL.